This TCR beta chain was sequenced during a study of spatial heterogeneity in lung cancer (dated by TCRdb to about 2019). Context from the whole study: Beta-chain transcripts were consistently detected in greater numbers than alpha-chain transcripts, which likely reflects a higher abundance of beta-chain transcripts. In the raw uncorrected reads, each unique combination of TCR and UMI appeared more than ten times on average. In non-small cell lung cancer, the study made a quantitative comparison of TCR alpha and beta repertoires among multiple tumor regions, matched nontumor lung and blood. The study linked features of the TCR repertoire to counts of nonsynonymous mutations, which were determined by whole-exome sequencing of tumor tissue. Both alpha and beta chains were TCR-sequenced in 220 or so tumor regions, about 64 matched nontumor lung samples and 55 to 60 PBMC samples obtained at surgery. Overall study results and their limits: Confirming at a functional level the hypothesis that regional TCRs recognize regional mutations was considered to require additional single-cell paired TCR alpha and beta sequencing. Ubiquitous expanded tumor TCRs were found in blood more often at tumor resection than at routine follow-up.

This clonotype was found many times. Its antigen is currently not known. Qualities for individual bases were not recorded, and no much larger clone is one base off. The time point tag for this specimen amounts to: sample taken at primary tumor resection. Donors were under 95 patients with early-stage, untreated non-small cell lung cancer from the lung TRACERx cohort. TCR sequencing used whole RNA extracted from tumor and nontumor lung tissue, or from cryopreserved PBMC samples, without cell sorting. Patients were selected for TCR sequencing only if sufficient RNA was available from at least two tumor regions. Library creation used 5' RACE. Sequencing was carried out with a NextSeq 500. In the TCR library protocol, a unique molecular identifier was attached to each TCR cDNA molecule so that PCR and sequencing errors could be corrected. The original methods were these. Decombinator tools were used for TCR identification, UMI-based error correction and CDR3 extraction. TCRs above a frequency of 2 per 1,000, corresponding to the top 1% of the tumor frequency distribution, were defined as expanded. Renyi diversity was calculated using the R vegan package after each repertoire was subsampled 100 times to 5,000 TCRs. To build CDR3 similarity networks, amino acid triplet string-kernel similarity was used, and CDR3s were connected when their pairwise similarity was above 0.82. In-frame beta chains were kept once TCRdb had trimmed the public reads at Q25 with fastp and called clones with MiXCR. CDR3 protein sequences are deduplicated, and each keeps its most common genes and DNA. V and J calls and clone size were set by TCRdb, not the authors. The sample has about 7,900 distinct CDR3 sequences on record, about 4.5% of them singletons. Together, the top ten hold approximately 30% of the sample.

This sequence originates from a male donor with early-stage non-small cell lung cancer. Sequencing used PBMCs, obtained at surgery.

The DNA reads TGTGCCAGCAGTAAATGGGGGGAGCAAGAGACCCAGTACTTC. It specifies CASSKWGEQETQYF. The chain joins TRBV6-1 to TRBJ2-5; TRBD2 might be the D gene, on 6 matching bases. The cysteine opens and the phenylalanine closes a CDR3 of 14 amino acids. Only the CDR3 region is kept as DNA, spanning 42 bases read in frame from base 1. In the germline V gene, CDR1 corresponds to MNHNS and CDR2 to SASEGT. V lost 5 bases and J lost 2 bases; the stretch between them is 12 bases long.